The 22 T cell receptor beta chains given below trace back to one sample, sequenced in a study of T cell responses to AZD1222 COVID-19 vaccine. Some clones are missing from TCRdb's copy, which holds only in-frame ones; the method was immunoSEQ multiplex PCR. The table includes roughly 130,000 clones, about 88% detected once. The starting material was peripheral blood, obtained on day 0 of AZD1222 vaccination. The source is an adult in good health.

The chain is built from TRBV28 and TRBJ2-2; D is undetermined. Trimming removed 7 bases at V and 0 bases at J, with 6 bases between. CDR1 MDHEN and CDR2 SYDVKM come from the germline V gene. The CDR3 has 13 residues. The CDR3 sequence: CASMGANTGELFF. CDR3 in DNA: TGTGCCAGCATGGGCGCGAACACCGGGGAGCTGTTTTTT.

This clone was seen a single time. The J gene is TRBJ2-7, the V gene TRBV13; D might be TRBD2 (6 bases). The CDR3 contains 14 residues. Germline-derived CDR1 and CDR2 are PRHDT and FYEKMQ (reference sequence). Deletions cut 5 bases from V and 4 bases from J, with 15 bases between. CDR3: CASSRGTHFYEQYF. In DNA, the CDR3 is TGTGCCAGCAGCCGCGGGACCCACTTTTACGAGCAGTACTTC.

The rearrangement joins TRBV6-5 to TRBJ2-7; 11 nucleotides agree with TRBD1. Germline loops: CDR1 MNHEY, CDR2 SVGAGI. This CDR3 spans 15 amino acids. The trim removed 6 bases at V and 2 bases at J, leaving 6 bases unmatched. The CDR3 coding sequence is TGTGCCAGCAGAGCACCGGGACAGGGGGCCTACGAGCAGTACTTC. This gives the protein CASRAPGQGAYEQYF.

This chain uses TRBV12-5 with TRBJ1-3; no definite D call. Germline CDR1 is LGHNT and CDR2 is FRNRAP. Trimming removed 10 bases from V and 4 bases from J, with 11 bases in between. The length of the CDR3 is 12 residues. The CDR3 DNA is TGTGCTACCTCCTTGGACGGAAACACCATATATTTT. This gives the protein CATSLDGNTIYF. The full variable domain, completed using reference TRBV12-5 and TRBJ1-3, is DARVTQTPRHKVTEMGQEVTMRCQPILGHNTVFWYRQTMMQGLELLAYFRNRAPLDDSGMPKDRFSAEMPDATLATLKIQPSEPRDSAVYFCATSLDGNTIYFGEGSWLTVV.

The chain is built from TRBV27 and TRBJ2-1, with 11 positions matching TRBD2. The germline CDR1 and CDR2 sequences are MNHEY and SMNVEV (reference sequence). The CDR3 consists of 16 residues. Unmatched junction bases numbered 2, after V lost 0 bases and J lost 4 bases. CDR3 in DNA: TGTGCCAGCAGTTTATCCGTAGCGGGAGGGTACAATGAGCAGTTCTTC. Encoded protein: CASSLSVAGGYNEQFF.

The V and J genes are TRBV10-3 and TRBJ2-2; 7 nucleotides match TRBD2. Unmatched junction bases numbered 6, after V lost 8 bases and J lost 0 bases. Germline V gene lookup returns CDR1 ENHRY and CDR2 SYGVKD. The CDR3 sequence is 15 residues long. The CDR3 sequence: CAISTGGANTGELFF. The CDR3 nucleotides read TGTGCCATCTCGACGGGAGGTGCGAACACCGGGGAGCTGTTTTTT.

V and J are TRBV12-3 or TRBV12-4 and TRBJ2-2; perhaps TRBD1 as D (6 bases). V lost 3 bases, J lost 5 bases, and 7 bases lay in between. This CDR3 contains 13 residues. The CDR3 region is CASSFDRTGELFF. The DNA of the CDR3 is TGTGCCAGCAGTTTCGACAGGACCGGGGAGCTGTTTTTT.

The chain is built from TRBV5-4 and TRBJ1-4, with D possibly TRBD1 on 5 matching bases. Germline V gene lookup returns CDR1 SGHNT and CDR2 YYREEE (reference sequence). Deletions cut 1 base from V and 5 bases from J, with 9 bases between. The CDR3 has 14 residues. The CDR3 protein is CASSLRAGNEKLFF. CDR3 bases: TGTGCCAGCAGCTTGAGGGCAGGGAATGAAAAACTGTTTTTT.

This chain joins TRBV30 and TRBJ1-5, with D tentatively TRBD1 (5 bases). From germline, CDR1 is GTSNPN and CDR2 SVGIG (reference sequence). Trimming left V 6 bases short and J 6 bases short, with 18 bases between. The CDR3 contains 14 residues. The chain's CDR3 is CACRPGNLSQPQHF. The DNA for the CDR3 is TGTGCCTGCCGACCAGGGAATCTGAGTCAGCCCCAGCATTTT.

As DNA, the CDR3 is TGTGCCATCAGAGTCTATGCTGGACAGGATTATGGCTACACCTTC. It translates to CAIRVYAGQDYGYTF. The V call is TRBV10-3, the J call TRBJ1-2, with 7 bases lining up with TRBD1. The CDR3 spans 15 residues. The germline CDR1 and CDR2 sequences are ENHRY and SYGVKD. V lost 6 bases, J lost 5 bases, and 12 bases stayed unmatched.

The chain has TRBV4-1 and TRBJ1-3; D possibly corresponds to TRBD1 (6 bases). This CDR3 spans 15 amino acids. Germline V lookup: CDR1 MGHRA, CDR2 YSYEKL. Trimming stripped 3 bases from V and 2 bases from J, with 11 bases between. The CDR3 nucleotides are TGCGCCAGCAGCCACCAACAGGGAACTGGAAACACCATATATTTT. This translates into CASSHQQGTGNTIYF.

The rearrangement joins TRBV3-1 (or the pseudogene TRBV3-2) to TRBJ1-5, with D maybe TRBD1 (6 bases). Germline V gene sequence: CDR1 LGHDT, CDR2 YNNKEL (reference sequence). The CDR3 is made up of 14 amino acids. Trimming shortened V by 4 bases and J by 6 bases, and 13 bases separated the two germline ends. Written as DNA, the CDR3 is TGTGCCAGCAGCCTAAGCGGGGGGGCTCAGCCCCAGCATTTT. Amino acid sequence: CASSLSGGAQPQHF.

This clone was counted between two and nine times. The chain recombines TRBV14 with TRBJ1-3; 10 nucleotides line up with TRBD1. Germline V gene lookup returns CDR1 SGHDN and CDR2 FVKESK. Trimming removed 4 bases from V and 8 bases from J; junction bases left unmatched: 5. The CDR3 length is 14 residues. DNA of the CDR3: TGTGCCAGCAGCCGCCGGGACAGGGGAGACACCATATATTTT. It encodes CASSRRDRGDTIYF.

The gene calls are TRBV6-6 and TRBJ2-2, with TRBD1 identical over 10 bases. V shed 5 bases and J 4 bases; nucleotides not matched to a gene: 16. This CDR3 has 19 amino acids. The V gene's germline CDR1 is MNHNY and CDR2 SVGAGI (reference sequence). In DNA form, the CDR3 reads TGTGCCAGCAGTCAGTTGACAGGGGGCTTGTCCCTGGGCACCGGGGAGCTGTTTTTT. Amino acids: CASSQLTGGLSLGTGELFF.

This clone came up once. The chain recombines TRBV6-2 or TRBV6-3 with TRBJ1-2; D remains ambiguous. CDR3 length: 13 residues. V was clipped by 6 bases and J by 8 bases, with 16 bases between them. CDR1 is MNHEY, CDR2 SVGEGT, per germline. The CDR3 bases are TGTGCCAGCAGCTTAGACCGAACGAGAGGCTACACCTTC. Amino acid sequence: CASSLDRTRGYTF.

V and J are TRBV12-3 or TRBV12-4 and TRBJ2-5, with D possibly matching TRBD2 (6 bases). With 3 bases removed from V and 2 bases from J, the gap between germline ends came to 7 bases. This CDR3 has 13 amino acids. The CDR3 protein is CASSLGGQETQYF. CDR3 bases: TGTGCCAGCAGTTTGGGGGGTCAAGAGACCCAGTACTTC.

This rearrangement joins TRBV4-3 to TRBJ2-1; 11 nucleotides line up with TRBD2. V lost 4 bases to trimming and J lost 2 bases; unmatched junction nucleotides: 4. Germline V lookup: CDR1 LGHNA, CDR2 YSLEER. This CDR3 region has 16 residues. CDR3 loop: CASSLSTSGAYNEQFF. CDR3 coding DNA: TGCGCCAGCAGCCTATCGACTAGCGGGGCCTACAATGAGCAGTTCTTC.

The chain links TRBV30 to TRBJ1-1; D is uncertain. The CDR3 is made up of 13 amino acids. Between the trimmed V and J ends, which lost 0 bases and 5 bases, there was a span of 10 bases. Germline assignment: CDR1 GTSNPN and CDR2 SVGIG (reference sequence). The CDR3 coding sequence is TGTGCCTGGAGTGTGGGTGGCGAGACTGAAGCTTTCTTT. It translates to CAWSVGGETEAFF.

The DNA for the CDR3 is TGTGCCAGCAGCTTGGGGCCAGGGTCGTGGGGCTCTGGGGCCAACGTCCTGACTTTC. As protein: CASSLGPGSWGSGANVLTF. The chain combines TRBV11-3 with TRBJ2-6; possible D gene TRBD1, 5 bases. This CDR3 comprises 19 residues. Trimming pared 3 bases from V and 0 bases from J, leaving 18 bases between. The germline V gene encodes CDR1 SGHNT and CDR2 YENEEA. The complete variable domain, with remaining parts taken from reference TRBV11-3 and TRBJ2-6, reads EAGVVQSPRYKIIEKKQPVAFWCNPISGHNTLYWYLQNLGQGPELLIRYENEEAVDDSQLPKDRFSAERLKGVDSTLKIQPAELGDSAVYLCASSLGPGSWGSGANVLTFGAGSRLTVL.

The CDR3 region is CASSQAGGRDEKLFF. CDR3 nucleotide sequence: TGTGCCAGCAGCCAAGCTGGAGGGCGGGATGAAAAACTGTTTTTT. The V gene is TRBV7-9, the J gene TRBJ1-4; no clear D. Germline V gene sequence: CDR1 SEHNR, CDR2 FQNEAQ (reference sequence). The CDR3 runs to 15 residues. Trimming pared 5 bases from V and 6 bases from J, leaving 16 bases between.

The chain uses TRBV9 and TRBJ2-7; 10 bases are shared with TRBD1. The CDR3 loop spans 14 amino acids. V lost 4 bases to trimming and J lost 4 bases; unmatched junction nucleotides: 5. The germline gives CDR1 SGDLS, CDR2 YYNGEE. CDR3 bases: TGTGCCAGCAGCTGGGACAGGGGACAGTACGAGCAGTACTTC. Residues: CASSWDRGQYEQYF.

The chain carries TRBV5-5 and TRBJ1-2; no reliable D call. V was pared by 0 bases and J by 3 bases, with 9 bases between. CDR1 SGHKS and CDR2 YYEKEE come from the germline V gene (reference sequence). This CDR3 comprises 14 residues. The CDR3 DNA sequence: TGTGCCAGCAGCTTGGACGTACTGTACTATGGCTACACCTTC. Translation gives CASSLDVLYYGYTF. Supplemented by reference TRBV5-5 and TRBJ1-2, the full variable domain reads DAGVTQSPTHLIKTRGQQVTLRCSPISGHKSVSWYQQVLGQGPQFIFQYYEKEERGRGNFPDRFSARQFPNYSSELNVNALLLGDSALYLCASSLDVLYYGYTFGSGTRLTVV.